This TCR beta chain was obtained from a study of early T cells in non-severe SARS-CoV-2 infection. CDR3 size: 14 residues. The V end was cut by 3 bases, the J end by 4 bases, with 11 bases between. Germline V gene sequence: CDR1 WNHNN, CDR2 SYGVQD (reference sequence). One entry per CDR3 protein, called by TCRdb with MiXCR from the 5' RACE reads. The data show approximately 81,000 distinct CDR3 sequences, about 13% seen once. This clonotype was detected only a few times. V usage is TRBV10-1 and J usage is TRBJ2-3, with D perhaps TRBD2 (5 bases). The TCR was taken from an adult who was a healthcare worker with PCR-confirmed SARS-CoV-2 infection or an uninfected control (not recorded which). Sequencing input: whole blood. The CDR3 region is CASSEVGVADTQYF. CDR3 coding DNA: TGCGCCAGCAGTGAAGTCGGGGTGGCAGATACGCAGTATTTT.